One sample yielded the 29 T cell receptor beta chains listed below, sequenced in a study of blood T cell repertoires in COVID-19. Profiling relied on immunoSEQ multiplex PCR, and the TCRdb table lists in-frame clones only, not all of them. The sample lists some 130,000 clones; 60% to 80% were seen once. The sequenced sample consisted of peripheral blood. The origin of the receptors is a man aged 60 to 69 who had recovered from COVID-19.

The chain has TRBV11-2 and TRBJ2-3; 7 bases align to TRBD2. The CDR3 has 14 amino acids. Losses at the gene ends were 3 bases for V and 4 bases for J; bases not matched to a gene: 4. Germline values: CDR1 SGHAT, CDR2 FQNNGV. The CDR3 coding sequence is TGTGCCAGCAGCTTGGGGGGAGGGGCAGATACGCAGTATTTT. Encoded protein: CASSLGGGADTQYF.

The chain joins TRBV6-5 to TRBJ1-2, with 9 bases lining up with TRBD1. V gave up 5 bases and J gave up 1 base; unmatched junction bases: 5. The CDR3 is made up of 15 amino acids. Germline lookup yields CDR1 MNHEY and CDR2 SVGAGI. The CDR3 nucleotides are TGTGCCAGCAGTCCAGACAGGGGGGGTAACTATGGCTACACCTTC. Translating it yields CASSPDRGGNYGYTF.

The J gene is TRBJ1-4, the V gene TRBV29-1; a possible D gene is TRBD1 (5 bases). The CDR3 loop spans 11 amino acids. The ends were cut back, 2 bases at V and 14 bases at J, with 12 bases in the middle. Germline values: CDR1 SQVTM, CDR2 ANQGSEA. The CDR3 region has the DNA TGCAGCGTTGAAAGGGGCAGTGAGCTGTTTTTT. It yields the protein CSVERGSELFF.

The chain joins TRBV28 to TRBJ2-1; 8 nucleotides agree with TRBD1. The germline CDR1 and CDR2 sequences are MDHEN and SYDVKM. The V segment lost 7 bases and the J segment 6 bases; nucleotides outside the gene matches: 17. CDR3 length equals 17 residues. CDR3 protein: CASNDPQGALMVNEQFF. In DNA form, the CDR3 reads TGTGCCAGCAACGACCCCCAGGGGGCTCTGATGGTCAATGAGCAGTTCTTC.

The chain has TRBV4-2 and TRBJ2-1; D may be TRBD2 (7 bases). V gave up 0 bases and J gave up 5 bases, with 14 bases separating them. The germline V gene encodes CDR1 LGHNA and CDR2 YNFKEQ. The CDR3 length is 16 residues. For the CDR3, the DNA is TGTGCCAGCAGCCAAGATGTGGGGGGGGGCAACAATGAGCAGTTCTTC. Amino acid sequence: CASSQDVGGGNNEQFF.

The sample holds a few counts of this clone. The CDR3 loop is CASSYLASGRAEQFF. The CDR3 DNA is TGTGCCAGCAGCTATTTGGCTAGCGGGAGAGCGGAGCAGTTCTTC. This chain links TRBV11-2 with TRBJ2-1; 10 bases map to TRBD2. CDR1 is SGHAT and CDR2 is FQNNGV in the germline V gene. The CDR3 extends over 15 amino acids. Trimming at V came to 4 bases and at J to 10 bases, leaving 10 bases not matched to a gene.

This clone was recorded a few times. This chain uses TRBV5-4 with TRBJ2-1; 9 nucleotides line up with TRBD1. CDR3 length: 15 residues. Germline assignment: CDR1 SGHNT and CDR2 YYREEE (reference sequence). With 4 bases clipped from V and 2 bases from J, the junction kept 4 bases outside the gene matches. CDR3 in DNA: TGTGCCAGCAGCCGACAGGGGGGGACCTACAATGAGCAGTTCTTC. It yields the protein CASSRQGGTYNEQFF.

The gene calls are TRBV3-1 (or the pseudogene TRBV3-2) and TRBJ1-1; TRBD1 aligns across 8 bases. In germline, CDR1 is LGHDT, CDR2 YNNKEL (reference sequence). The CDR3 is 14 amino acids. V was pared by 4 bases and J by 0 bases, with 1 base of the junction left unmatched. CDR3 nucleotides: TGTGCCAGCAGCCGACAGGGGCTGAACACTGAAGCTTTCTTT. Its translation is CASSRQGLNTEAFF.

The chain is built from TRBV30 and TRBJ1-1; possibly TRBD1 for D (5 bases). The length of the CDR3 is 16 residues. Germline assignment: CDR1 GTSNPN and CDR2 SVGIG (reference sequence). With 0 bases removed from V and 1 base from J, the gap between germline ends came to 15 bases. The DNA of the CDR3 is TGTGCCTGGAGTGTACAGGTCTGGACAAGGAACACTGAAGCTTTCTTT. This encodes CAWSVQVWTRNTEAFF.

The rearrangement joins TRBV11-3 to TRBJ2-1; D unclear. The germline V and J ends were trimmed by 2 bases and 3 bases, with 5 bases remaining between them. CDR1 is SGHNT, CDR2 YENEEA, per germline. The length of the CDR3 is 13 residues. CDR3 sequence (DNA): TGTGCCAGCAGCTTAAACGGCTACAATGAGCAGTTCTTC. This sequence encodes CASSLNGYNEQFF.

The chain joins TRBV10-3 to TRBJ1-4, with D perhaps matching TRBD1 (6 bases). The CDR3 contains 14 residues. From germline, CDR1 is ENHRY and CDR2 SYGVKD. Trimming shortened V by 5 bases and J by 4 bases, and 11 bases separated the two germline ends. Written as DNA, the CDR3 is TGTGCCATCAGTCCGGGACAACGTAATGAAAAACTGTTTTTT. Its protein product is CAISPGQRNEKLFF.

The J gene is TRBJ1-2, the V gene TRBV28; TRBD1 is a possible D gene (6 bases). This CDR3 is 14 amino acids long. Trimming removed 5 bases at V and 5 bases at J, with 15 bases between. CDR1 and CDR2 (germline): MDHEN, SYDVKM. In DNA form, the CDR3 reads TGTGCCAGCAGTCCGGTAGGGGGAGTTTATGGCTACACCTTC. Amino acid sequence: CASSPVGGVYGYTF.

The chain has TRBV29-1 and TRBJ2-2; 11 nucleotides align to TRBD1. V shed 4 bases and J 14 bases; nucleotides not matched to a gene: 9. The CDR3 runs 13 residues. Per the germline V gene, CDR1 is SQVTM and CDR2 is ANQGSEA. CDR3 loop: CSVGDRGGRFLFF. The CDR3 DNA reads as TGCAGCGTTGGGGACAGGGGGGGCCGTTTTCTGTTTTTT.

The genes are TRBV7-9 and TRBJ2-5; tentative D call: TRBD2 (5 bases). CDR3 length: 15 residues. Trimming left V 1 base short and J 5 bases short, with 14 bases between. Germline V CDR1 and CDR2: SEHNR, FQNEAQ (reference sequence). CDR3 DNA: TGTGCCAGCAGCTTAGTGGTACGGAGGACGGAGACCCAGTACTTC. It specifies CASSLVVRRTETQYF.

The rearrangement joins TRBV5-8 to TRBJ2-5, with 9 bases matching TRBD1. Germline CDR1 and CDR2: SGHTS and YDEGEE. The V segment lost 0 bases and the J segment 4 bases; nucleotides outside the gene matches: 4. CDR3 length: 15 amino acids. The CDR3 is CASSLGQGVRETQYF. For the CDR3, the DNA is TGTGCCAGCAGCTTGGGACAGGGGGTGAGAGAGACCCAGTACTTC. Full variable domain (outside the CDR3, taken from reference TRBV5-8 and TRBJ2-5): EAGVTQSPTHLIKTRGQQATLRCSPISGHTSVYWYQQALGLGLQFLLWYDEGEERNRGNFPPRFSGRQFPNYSSELNVNALELEDSALYLCASSLGQGVRETQYFGPGTRLLVL.

The rearrangement links TRBV19 to TRBJ1-1; TRBD1 matches 7 bases. There are 13 residues in the CDR3. Germline V gene lookup returns CDR1 LNHDA and CDR2 SQIVND (reference sequence). The ends lost 4 bases at V and 1 base at J; junction bases unmatched: 0. The CDR3 sequence is CASSNRGNTEAFF. The CDR3 nucleotides read TGTGCCAGTAGTAACAGGGGGAACACTGAAGCTTTCTTT. Complete variable domain (other parts from reference TRBV19 and TRBJ1-1): DGGITQSPKYLFRKEGQNVTLSCEQNLNHDAMYWYRQDPGQGLRLIYYSQIVNDFQKGDIAEGYSVSREKKESFPLTVTSAQKNPTAFYLCASSNRGNTEAFFGQGTRLTVV.

The sample holds a few counts of this clone. The chain recombines TRBV21-1 with TRBJ2-7; TRBD1 was called by the table and not checked on the DNA. TRBV21-1 is recorded as a pseudogene. The CDR3 runs 17 residues. As DNA, the CDR3 is TGTGCCAGCAGCAAAGGATGGGTCAGGGCTAGATTCCACGAGCAGTACTTC. Translating gives CASSKGWVRARFHEQYF.

V and J are TRBV19 and TRBJ2-3; TRBD2 aligns across 14 bases. The CDR3 is made up of 17 amino acids. With V trimmed by 7 bases and J by 1 base, 7 bases remained unmatched. CDR1 and CDR2 (germline): LNHDA, SQIVND (reference sequence). The DNA for the CDR3 is TGTGCCAGTAAAGGGACTAGCGGGAGATACGGCACAGATACGCAGTATTTT. Its protein product is CASKGTSGRYGTDTQYF.

V usage is TRBV7-2 and J usage is TRBJ2-1; perhaps TRBD1 as D (6 bases). The CDR3 is 15 residues long. Deletions cut 6 bases from V and 8 bases from J, with 20 bases between. Germline assignment: CDR1 SGHTA and CDR2 FQGNSA. For the CDR3, the DNA is TGTGCCAGCAGTTTATCAGGGGTAGCAAGCCATGAGCAGTTCTTC. It encodes CASSLSGVASHEQFF.

This chain connects TRBV30 to TRBJ2-1; 9 bases match TRBD1. V shed 5 bases, J shed 2 bases, and the junction held 4 bases outside the gene matches. The CDR3 totals 14 residues. Germline V CDR1 and CDR2: GTSNPN, SVGIG (reference sequence). Here the CDR3 reads CAWGTGSTYNEQFF. The CDR3 DNA reads TGTGCCTGGGGGACAGGGTCCACCTACAATGAGCAGTTCTTC.

The rearrangement joins TRBV18 to TRBJ2-5, with 9 nucleotides matching TRBD1. Per the germline V gene, CDR1 is KGHSH and CDR2 is LQKENI. V shed 2 bases, J shed 5 bases, and the junction held 6 bases outside the gene matches. The CDR3 sequence is 15 residues long. The CDR3 DNA follows: TGTGCCAGCTCACCATTGAGTGGGACAGGGGAGACCCAGTACTTC. Its translation: CASSPLSGTGETQYF.

V gene TRBV3-1 (or the pseudogene TRBV3-2) combines with J gene TRBJ1-5; 8 bases are a match to TRBD1. CDR1 and CDR2 from the germline V gene are LGHDT and YNNKEL (reference sequence). V lost 2 bases, J lost 3 bases, and 12 bases stayed unmatched. There are 18 residues in the CDR3. The CDR3, as DNA: TGTGCCAGCAGCCAACGCGTCCTCCAGGGGGCCTTCAATCAGCCCCAGCATTTT. Translating it yields CASSQRVLQGAFNQPQHF.

This chain joins TRBV5-5 and TRBJ2-5, with D possibly being TRBD2 (5 bases). Germline lookup yields CDR1 SGHKS and CDR2 YYEKEE (reference sequence). V dropped 2 bases and J dropped 4 bases, with 6 bases sitting between them. There are 12 residues in the CDR3. The CDR3 reads CASSFEGETQYF. DNA for the CDR3: TGTGCCAGCAGCTTTGAGGGAGAGACCCAGTACTTC.

V usage is TRBV19 and J usage is TRBJ2-4, with D possibly TRBD1 on 5 matching bases. V gave up 3 bases and J gave up 4 bases, with 10 bases separating them. The CDR3 totals 14 residues. CDR1 and CDR2 (germline): LNHDA, SQIVND (reference sequence). CDR3 DNA sequence: TGTGCCAGTAGTATGACAGAGGTTAAAAACATTCAGTACTTC. Protein product: CASSMTEVKNIQYF.

This clone was seen once. The V gene is TRBV19, the J gene TRBJ2-2; a weak D match, TRBD1 (5 bases). Germline CDR1 reads LNHDA; CDR2 reads SQIVND (reference sequence). The CDR3 contains 17 residues. The V and J ends lost 2 bases and 7 bases respectively, with 20 bases between them. CDR3 sequence: CASSIPTAPRGVGELFF. CDR3 sequence (DNA): TGTGCCAGTAGTATACCGACAGCTCCCCGAGGTGTCGGGGAGCTGTTTTTT.

Only one count was recorded for this clone. The V gene is TRBV6-2 or TRBV6-3, the J gene TRBJ2-2; D is uncertain. Germline V lookup: CDR1 MNHEY, CDR2 SVGEGT. Trimming stripped 5 bases from V and 8 bases from J, with 9 bases between. The CDR3 extends over 12 amino acids. The CDR3 DNA reads TGTGCCAGCAGTAGACTCTCGGGGGAGCTGTTTTTT. Its translation is CASSRLSGELFF.

The V gene is TRBV6-2 or TRBV6-3, the J gene TRBJ1-3; no clear D. CDR1 MNHEY and CDR2 SVGEGT come from the germline V gene. The CDR3 is 17 residues long. The germline V and J ends were trimmed by 4 bases and 0 bases, with 16 bases remaining between them. The chain's CDR3 is CASSSATQSRSGNTIYF. CDR3 in DNA: TGTGCCAGCAGTTCCGCGACACAAAGCCGCTCTGGAAACACCATATATTTT.

The CDR3, as DNA: TGCGCCAGCAGCTTTGGGGGCAGGGGGTCGGAGACCCAGTACTTC. This encodes CASSFGGRGSETQYF. The genes are TRBV5-1 and TRBJ2-5; 7 nucleotides match TRBD1. This CDR3 spans 15 amino acids. The J segment lost 5 bases and the V segment lost 2 bases, leaving 9 bases of the junction unmatched. The V gene's germline CDR1 is SGHRS and CDR2 YFSETQ.

The chain joins TRBV7-2 to TRBJ2-5, with D unclear. This CDR3 region has 15 residues. V dropped 1 base and J dropped 1 base, with 10 bases sitting between them. Germline CDR1 SGHTA, CDR2 FQGNSA. The CDR3 spells CASSLGVRIQETQYF. The CDR3 nucleotides are TGTGCCAGCAGCTTAGGGGTGAGGATCCAAGAGACCCAGTACTTC.